A single sample gave rise to the 15 T cell receptor beta chains below, sequenced in a study of blood T cell repertoires in COVID-19. TCRdb keeps only in-frame clones here, not all; method: immunoSEQ multiplex PCR. Found here are about 170,000 clones, around 89% of them singletons; the top ten hold approximately 2.1%. The sequencing input was peripheral blood. The source is a man aged 50 or older who had recovered from COVID-19.

This rearrangement joins TRBV7-2 to TRBJ2-5, with 9 bases lining up with TRBD2. Germline CDR1 SGHTA, CDR2 FQGNSA. V trimming: 5 bases; J trimming: 5 bases; junction bases outside the gene matches: 6. The CDR3 sequence is 14 residues long. CDR3 sequence (DNA): TGTGCCAGCAGCGCCCTAGCGGGGAGGGAGACCCAGTACTTC. It specifies CASSALAGRETQYF.

The gene calls are TRBV4-3 and TRBJ1-1; tentatively, D is TRBD1 (6 bases). V was shortened by 3 bases and J by 3 bases, with 14 bases between the two germline ends. Looked up from germline, CDR1 is LGHNA and CDR2 is YSLEER. The CDR3 has 15 amino acids. The CDR3 sequence: CASSHPGGGHTEAFF. The DNA for the CDR3 is TGCGCCAGCAGCCACCCCGGGGGGGGCCACACTGAAGCTTTCTTT.

This chain joins TRBV7-6 and TRBJ1-3; 7 nucleotides agree with TRBD1. CDR3 size: 16 residues. V lost 4 bases to trimming and J lost 0 bases; unmatched junction nucleotides: 6. The V gene's germline CDR1 is SGHVS and CDR2 FNYEAQ. The CDR3 loop reads CASSSPGQFSGNTIYF. CDR3 nucleotides: TGTGCCAGCAGCTCTCCGGGACAGTTCTCTGGAAACACCATATATTTT.

The J gene is TRBJ2-7, the V gene TRBV7-2; 8 bases agree with TRBD2. The CDR3 covers 14 residues. The V segment lost 5 bases and the J segment 0 bases; nucleotides outside the gene matches: 3. CDR1 is SGHTA, CDR2 FQGNSA, per germline. The CDR3, as DNA: TGTGCCAGCAGCATCGGACTAGCCTCCTACGAGCAGTACTTC. Encoded protein: CASSIGLASYEQYF.

The J gene is TRBJ1-1, the V gene TRBV7-8, with 7 bases identical to TRBD1. The germline V gene encodes CDR1 SGHVS and CDR2 FQNEAQ. The CDR3 totals 14 residues. The V gene end was trimmed by 1 base and the J gene end by 5 bases; junction bases not matched to a gene: 4. In DNA, the CDR3 is TGTGCCAGCAGCTTAGTCAGGGGGAGGACTGAAGCTTTCTTT. Translated: CASSLVRGRTEAFF.

CDR3 protein: CASSTRGLGQPQHF. The CDR3 DNA is TGTGCCAGCAGCACCAGGGGGCTCGGGCAGCCCCAGCATTTT. V is TRBV9 and J is TRBJ1-5, with 8 bases that match TRBD1. The ends lost 4 bases at V and 7 bases at J; junction bases unmatched: 7. Per the germline V gene, CDR1 is SGDLS and CDR2 is YYNGEE. The length of the CDR3 is 14 residues.

This clone was detected only once. This chain links TRBV27 with TRBJ1-6; D might be TRBD1 (6 bases). The V and J ends lost 5 bases and 7 bases respectively, with 21 bases between them. Germline V gene data show CDR1 as MNHEY and CDR2 as SMNVEV (reference sequence). This CDR3 has 17 residues. CDR3 region: CASSPRDIFGRNSPLHF. CDR3 DNA: TGTGCCAGCAGTCCTCGGGACATCTTTGGAAGAAATTCACCCCTCCACTTT.

This chain links TRBV10-2 with TRBJ2-1, with 9 bases that match TRBD2. From germline, CDR1 is WSHSY and CDR2 SAAADI. Trimming cost V 5 bases and J 13 bases; bases outside gene matches: 9. The CDR3 runs to 13 residues. The DNA for the CDR3 is TGCGCCAGCAGTTCCGGGACTAGCAGTTCACAGTTCTTC. This translates into CASSSGTSSSQFF.

The chain joins TRBV11-2 to TRBJ1-2; perhaps TRBD1 as D (6 bases). From germline, CDR1 is SGHAT and CDR2 FQNNGV. The V end lost 5 bases, the J end lost 4 bases, and 20 bases lay between the germline ends. The CDR3 spans 16 residues. The CDR3 is CASSPVGGRGGYGYTF. CDR3 in DNA: TGTGCCAGCAGCCCCGTGGGGGGTAGGGGGGGCTATGGCTACACCTTC. Full variable domain (remainder filled in from reference TRBV11-2 and TRBJ1-2): EAGVAQSPRYKIIEKRQSVAFWCNPISGHATLYWYQQILGQGPKLLIQFQNNGVVDDSQLPKDRFSAERLKGVDSTLKIQPAKLEDSAVYLCASSPVGGRGGYGYTFGSGTRLTVV.

The chain links TRBV11-2 to TRBJ2-7; no clear D. V shed 1 base and J shed 7 bases, with 8 bases lying between them. This CDR3 has 12 amino acids. Per germline, CDR1 SGHAT and CDR2 FQNNGV. CDR3 sequence: CASSLGPEEQYF. The CDR3 coding sequence is TGTGCCAGCAGCTTAGGCCCAGAAGAGCAGTACTTC.

This clone appeared a few times. The chain employs TRBV6-6 and TRBJ1-1; tentative D call: TRBD1 (6 bases). The CDR3 is 16 amino acids. CDR1 and CDR2 from the germline V gene are MNHNY and SVGAGI (reference sequence). Deletions cut 2 bases from V and 0 bases from J, with 13 bases between. The CDR3 loop reads CASSYVYREMNTEAFF. Written as DNA, the CDR3 is TGTGCCAGCAGTTACGTCTACAGGGAGATGAACACTGAAGCTTTCTTT.

This sequence joins TRBV7-9 and TRBJ1-5, with TRBD1 matching over 9 bases. Germline CDR1 is SEHNR and CDR2 is FQNEAQ (reference sequence). Trimming at V came to 3 bases and at J to 5 bases, leaving 5 bases not matched to a gene. The CDR3 covers 15 residues. CDR3 nucleotide sequence: TGTGCCAGCAGCTTCGGGACAGGGCAAGATCAGCCCCAGCATTTT. Translated, it gives CASSFGTGQDQPQHF. Based on the CDR3 plus reference TRBV7-9 and TRBJ1-5, the full variable domain is DTGVSQNPRHKITKRGQNVTFRCDPISEHNRLYWYRQTLGQGPEFLTYFQNEAQLEKSRLLSDRFSAERPKGSFSTLEIQRTEQGDSAMYLCASSFGTGQDQPQHFGDGTRLSIL.

V is TRBV4-3 and J is TRBJ2-7, with 9 bases aligning to TRBD1. Germline CDR1 and CDR2: LGHNA and YSLEER. CDR3 length: 16 residues. V trimming: 1 base; J trimming: 6 bases; junction bases outside the gene matches: 10. In nucleotides, the CDR3 is TGCGCCAGCAGCCAAGGCTCACCGGGACAGGGCTTCGAGCAGTACTTC. This gives the protein CASSQGSPGQGFEQYF.

J is TRBJ1-4 and V is TRBV4-3, with TRBD1 identical over 8 bases. V lost 0 bases, J lost 8 bases, and 8 bases stayed unmatched. This CDR3 region has 16 residues. Looked up from germline, CDR1 is LGHNA and CDR2 is YSLEER. As DNA, the CDR3 is TGCGCCAGCAGCCAAGAGTCCAGGACAGGGCGGGAAAAACTGTTTTTT. This sequence encodes CASSQESRTGREKLFF.

V gene TRBV3-1 (or the pseudogene TRBV3-2) combines with J gene TRBJ1-1; TRBD1 is a possible D gene (5 bases). In germline, CDR1 is LGHDT, CDR2 YNNKEL (reference sequence). Trimming took off 4 bases at V and 4 bases at J, with 10 bases between the two ends. This CDR3 is 13 amino acids long. DNA for the CDR3: TGTGCCAGCAGCCGGGGCGGGACCACTGAAGCTTTCTTT. It translates to CASSRGGTTEAFF.